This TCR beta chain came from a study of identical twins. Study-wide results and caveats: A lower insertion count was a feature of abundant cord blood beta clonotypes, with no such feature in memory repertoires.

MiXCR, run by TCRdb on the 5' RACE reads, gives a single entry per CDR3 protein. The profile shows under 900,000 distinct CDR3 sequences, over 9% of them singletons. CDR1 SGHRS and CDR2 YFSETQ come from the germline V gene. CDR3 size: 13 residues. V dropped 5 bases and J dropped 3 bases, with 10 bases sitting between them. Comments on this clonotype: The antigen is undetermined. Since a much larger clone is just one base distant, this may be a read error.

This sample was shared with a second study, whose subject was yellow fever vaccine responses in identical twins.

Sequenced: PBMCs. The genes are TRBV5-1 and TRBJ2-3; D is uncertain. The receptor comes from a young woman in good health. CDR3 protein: CASRSRPTDTQYF. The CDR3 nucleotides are TGCGCCAGCAGGAGTAGGCCTACAGATACGCAGTATTTT.